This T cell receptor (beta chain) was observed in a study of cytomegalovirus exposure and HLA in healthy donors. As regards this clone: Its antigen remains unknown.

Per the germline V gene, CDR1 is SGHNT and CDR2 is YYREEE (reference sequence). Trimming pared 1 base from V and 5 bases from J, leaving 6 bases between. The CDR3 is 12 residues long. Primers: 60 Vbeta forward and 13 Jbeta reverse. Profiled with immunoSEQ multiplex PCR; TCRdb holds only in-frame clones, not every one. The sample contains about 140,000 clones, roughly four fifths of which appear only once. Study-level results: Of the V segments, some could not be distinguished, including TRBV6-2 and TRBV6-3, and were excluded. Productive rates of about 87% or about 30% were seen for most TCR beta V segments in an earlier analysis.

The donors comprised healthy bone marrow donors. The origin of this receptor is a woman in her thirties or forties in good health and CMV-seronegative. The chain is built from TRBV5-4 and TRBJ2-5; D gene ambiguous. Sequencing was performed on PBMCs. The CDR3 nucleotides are TGTGCCAGCAGCTTGCCCCGGGAGACCCAGTACTTC. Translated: CASSLPRETQYF.